Sequencing of this T cell receptor beta chain was carried out in a study of blood T cell repertoires in COVID-19. Only in-frame clones appear in the TCRdb table, and some are missing; sequencing was by immunoSEQ multiplex PCR. The table shows under 80,000 clones, with 86% occurring only once. Per germline, CDR1 MGHRA and CDR2 YSYEKL. The CDR3 runs to 13 residues. V lost 3 bases and J 8 bases, leaving 10 bases between the germline ends. Sequenced sample: peripheral blood. The V call is TRBV4-1, the J call TRBJ1-4, with D perhaps TRBD1 (6 bases). The clonotype was recovered from a man aged 45-65 years with active COVID-19. This CDR3 reads CASSQGAREKLFF. The CDR3 bases are TGCGCCAGCAGCCAGGGGGCTCGAGAAAAACTGTTTTTT.